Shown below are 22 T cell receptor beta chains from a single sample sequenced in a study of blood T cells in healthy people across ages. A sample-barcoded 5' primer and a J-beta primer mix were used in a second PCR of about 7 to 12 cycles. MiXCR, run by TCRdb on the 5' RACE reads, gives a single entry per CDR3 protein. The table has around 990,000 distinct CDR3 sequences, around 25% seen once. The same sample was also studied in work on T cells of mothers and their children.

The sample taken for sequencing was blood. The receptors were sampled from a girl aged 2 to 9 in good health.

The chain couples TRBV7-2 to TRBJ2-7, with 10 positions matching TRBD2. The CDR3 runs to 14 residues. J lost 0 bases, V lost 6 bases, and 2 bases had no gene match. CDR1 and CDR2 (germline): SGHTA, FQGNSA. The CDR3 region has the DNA TGTGCCAGCAGACTAGCGGGGAGCTCCTACGAGCAGTACTTC. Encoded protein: CASRLAGSSYEQYF.

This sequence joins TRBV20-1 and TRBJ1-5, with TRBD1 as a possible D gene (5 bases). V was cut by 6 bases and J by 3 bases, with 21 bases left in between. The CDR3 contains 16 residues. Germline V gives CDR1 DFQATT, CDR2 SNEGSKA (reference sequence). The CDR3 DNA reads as TGCAGTGCCGGACCCCGGGGCGCGGGGAACAATCAGCCCCAGCATTTT. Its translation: CSAGPRGAGNNQPQHF.

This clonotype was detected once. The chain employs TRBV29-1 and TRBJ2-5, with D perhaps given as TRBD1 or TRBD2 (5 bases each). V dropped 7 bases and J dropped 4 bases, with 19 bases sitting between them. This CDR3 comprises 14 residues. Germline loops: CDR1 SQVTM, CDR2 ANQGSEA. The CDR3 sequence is CSAGGLLLGETQYF. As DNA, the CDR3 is TGCAGCGCTGGGGGTCTCCTTCTGGGAGAGACCCAGTACTTC.

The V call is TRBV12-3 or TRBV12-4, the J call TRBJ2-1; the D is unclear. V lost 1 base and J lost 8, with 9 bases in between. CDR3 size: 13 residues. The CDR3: CASSLEVVDEQFF. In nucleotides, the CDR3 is TGTGCCAGCAGTTTAGAGGTGGTCGATGAGCAGTTCTTC.

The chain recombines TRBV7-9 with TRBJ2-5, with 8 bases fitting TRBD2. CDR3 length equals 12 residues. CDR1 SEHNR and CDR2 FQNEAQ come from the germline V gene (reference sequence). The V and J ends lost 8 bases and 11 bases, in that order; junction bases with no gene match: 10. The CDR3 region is CASSGGEREQYF. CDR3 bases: TGTGCCAGCTCTGGAGGGGAGCGGGAGCAGTACTTC.

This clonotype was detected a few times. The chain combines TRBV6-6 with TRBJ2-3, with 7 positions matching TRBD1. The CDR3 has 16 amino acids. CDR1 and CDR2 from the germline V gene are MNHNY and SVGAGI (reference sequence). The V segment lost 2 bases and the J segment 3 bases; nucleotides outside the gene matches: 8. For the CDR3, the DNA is TGTGCCAGCAGTTACCCGACAGGGAGAGGAACAGATACGCAGTATTTT. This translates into CASSYPTGRGTDTQYF.

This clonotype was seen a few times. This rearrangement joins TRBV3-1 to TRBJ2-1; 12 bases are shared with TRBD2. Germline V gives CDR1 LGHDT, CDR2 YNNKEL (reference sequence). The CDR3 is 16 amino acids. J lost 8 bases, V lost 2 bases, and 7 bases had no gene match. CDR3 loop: CASSQRTSGMLDEQFF. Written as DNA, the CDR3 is TGTGCCAGCAGCCAACGGACTAGCGGGATGTTGGATGAGCAGTTCTTC.

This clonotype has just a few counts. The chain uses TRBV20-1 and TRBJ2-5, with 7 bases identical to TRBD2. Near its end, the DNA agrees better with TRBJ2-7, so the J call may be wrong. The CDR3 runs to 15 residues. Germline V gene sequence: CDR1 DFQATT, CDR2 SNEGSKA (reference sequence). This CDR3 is CSARDPDSGSYEQYF. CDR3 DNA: TGCAGTGCTAGAGATCCGGATAGCGGGTCTTACGAGCAGTACTTC.

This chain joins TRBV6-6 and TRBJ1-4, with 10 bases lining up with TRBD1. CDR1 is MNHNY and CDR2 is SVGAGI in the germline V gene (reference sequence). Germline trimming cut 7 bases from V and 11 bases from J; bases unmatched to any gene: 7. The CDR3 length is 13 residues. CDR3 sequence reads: CASIGTGVGKLFF. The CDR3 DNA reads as TGTGCCAGCATCGGGACAGGGGTTGGGAAACTGTTTTTT.

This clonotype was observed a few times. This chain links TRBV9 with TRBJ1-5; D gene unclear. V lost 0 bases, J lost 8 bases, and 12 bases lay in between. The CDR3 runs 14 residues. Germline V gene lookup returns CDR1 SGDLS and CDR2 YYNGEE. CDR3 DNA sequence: TGTGCCAGCAGCGTAGGAGGGCTTGATGAGCCCCAGCATTTT. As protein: CASSVGGLDEPQHF. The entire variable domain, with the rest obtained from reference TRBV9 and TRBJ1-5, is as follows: DSGVTQTPKHLITATGQRVTLRCSPRSGDLSVYWYQQSLDQGLQFLIQYYNGEERAKGNILERFSAQQFPDLHSELNLSSLELGDSALYFCASSVGGLDEPQHFGDGTRLSIL.

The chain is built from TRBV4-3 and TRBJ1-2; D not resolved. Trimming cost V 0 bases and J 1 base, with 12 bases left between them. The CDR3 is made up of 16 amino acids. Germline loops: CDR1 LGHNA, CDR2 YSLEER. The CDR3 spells CASSQDLTTLNYGYTF. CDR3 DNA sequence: TGCGCCAGCAGCCAAGATCTAACAACTCTTAACTATGGCTACACCTTC.

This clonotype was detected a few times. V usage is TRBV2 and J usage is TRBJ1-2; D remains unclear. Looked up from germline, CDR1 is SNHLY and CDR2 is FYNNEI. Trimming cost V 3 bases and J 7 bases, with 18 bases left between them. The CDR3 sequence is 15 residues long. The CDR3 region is CASSDQGSPFGGYTF. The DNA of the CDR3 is TGTGCCAGCAGTGACCAAGGGAGCCCCTTTGGTGGCTACACCTTC.

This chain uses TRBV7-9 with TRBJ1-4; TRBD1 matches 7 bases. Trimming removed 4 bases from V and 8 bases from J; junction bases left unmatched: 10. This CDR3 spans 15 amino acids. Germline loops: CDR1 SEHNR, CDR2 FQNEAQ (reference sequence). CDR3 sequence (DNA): TGTGCCAGCAGCTCCCCCTCGGGACAGACCGAAAAACTGTTTTTT. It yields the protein CASSSPSGQTEKLFF.

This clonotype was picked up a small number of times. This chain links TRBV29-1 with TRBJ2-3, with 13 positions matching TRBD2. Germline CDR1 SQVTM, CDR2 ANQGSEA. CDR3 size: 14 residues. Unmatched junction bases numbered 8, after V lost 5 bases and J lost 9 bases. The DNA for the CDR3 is TGCAGCGTTAAAGGACTAGCGGGAGTACTGACGCAGTATTTT. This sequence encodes CSVKGLAGVLTQYF.

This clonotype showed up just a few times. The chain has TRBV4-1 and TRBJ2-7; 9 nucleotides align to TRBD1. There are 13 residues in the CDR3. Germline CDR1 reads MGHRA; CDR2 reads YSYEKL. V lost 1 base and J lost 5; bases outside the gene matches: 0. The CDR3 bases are TGCGCCAGCAGCCAAGGGACAGGGGACGAGCAGTACTTC. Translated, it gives CASSQGTGDEQYF.

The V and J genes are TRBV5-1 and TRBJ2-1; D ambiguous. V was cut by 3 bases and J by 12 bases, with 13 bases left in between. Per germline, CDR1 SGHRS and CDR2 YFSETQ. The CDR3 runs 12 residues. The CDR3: CASSSEPQGQFF. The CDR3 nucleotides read TGCGCCAGCAGCTCCGAGCCCCAAGGGCAGTTCTTC.

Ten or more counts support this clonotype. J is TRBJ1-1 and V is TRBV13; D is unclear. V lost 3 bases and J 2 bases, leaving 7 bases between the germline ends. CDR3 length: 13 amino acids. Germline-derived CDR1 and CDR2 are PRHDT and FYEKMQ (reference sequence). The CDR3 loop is CASSLSRNTEAFF. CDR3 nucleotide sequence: TGTGCCAGCAGCTTGTCGCGAAACACTGAAGCTTTCTTT.

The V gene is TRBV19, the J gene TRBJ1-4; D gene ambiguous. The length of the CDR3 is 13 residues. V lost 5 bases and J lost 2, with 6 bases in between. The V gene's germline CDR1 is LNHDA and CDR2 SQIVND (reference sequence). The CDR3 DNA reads TGTGCCAGTAGTCCCCGGACTAATGAAAAACTGTTTTTT. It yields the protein CASSPRTNEKLFF.

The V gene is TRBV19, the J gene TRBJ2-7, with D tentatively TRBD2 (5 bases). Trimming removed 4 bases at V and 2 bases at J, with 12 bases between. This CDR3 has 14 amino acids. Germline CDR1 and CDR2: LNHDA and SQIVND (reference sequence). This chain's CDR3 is CASSRTPRAYEQYF. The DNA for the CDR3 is TGTGCCAGTAGTAGGACCCCGAGGGCCTACGAGCAGTACTTC.

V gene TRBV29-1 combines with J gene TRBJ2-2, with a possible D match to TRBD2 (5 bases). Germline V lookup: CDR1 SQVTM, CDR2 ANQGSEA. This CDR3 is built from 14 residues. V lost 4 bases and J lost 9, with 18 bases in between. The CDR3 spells CSVGWLEGTRELFF. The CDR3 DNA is TGCAGCGTTGGGTGGTTAGAGGGAACTCGGGAGCTGTTTTTT.

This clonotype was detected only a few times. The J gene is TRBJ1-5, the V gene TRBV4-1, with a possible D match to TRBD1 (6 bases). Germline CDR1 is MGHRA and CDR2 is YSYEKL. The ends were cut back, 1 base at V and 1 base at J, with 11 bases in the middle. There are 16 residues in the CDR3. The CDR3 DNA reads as TGCGCCAGCAGCCAAGGTACAGGGAGAAGCAATCAGCCCCAGCATTTT. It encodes CASSQGTGRSNQPQHF.

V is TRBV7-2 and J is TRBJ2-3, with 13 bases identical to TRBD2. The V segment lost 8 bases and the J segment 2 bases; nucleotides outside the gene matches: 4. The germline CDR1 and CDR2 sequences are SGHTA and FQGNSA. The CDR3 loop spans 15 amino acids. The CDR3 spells CASPGLAGFTDTQYF. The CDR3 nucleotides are TGTGCCAGCCCGGGACTAGCGGGATTCACAGATACGCAGTATTTT.